A single sample is the source of the 21 T cell receptor beta chains below, sequenced in a study of blood T cell repertoires in COVID-19. Profiling relied on immunoSEQ multiplex PCR, and the TCRdb table lists in-frame clones only, not all of them. The table shows 450,000 or so clones, with around 90% occurring only once. The sequencing sample was made of PBMCs or T cells enriched from blood (not recorded which). These receptors originate from a man younger than 35 who had recovered from COVID-19.

The CDR3 sequence: CASSQEPQGADSPLHF. The CDR3 bases are TGTGCCAGCAGCCAAGAACCACAGGGGGCTGATTCACCCCTCCACTTT. The genes are TRBV3-1 (or the pseudogene TRBV3-2) and TRBJ1-6; 9 bases are shared with TRBD1. V trimming: 0 bases; J trimming: 8 bases; junction bases outside the gene matches: 5. The CDR3 consists of 16 residues. Germline V gene data show CDR1 as LGHDT and CDR2 as YNNKEL (reference sequence).

The rearrangement joins TRBV10-3 to TRBJ1-6; 7 bases match TRBD1. The germline V gene encodes CDR1 ENHRY and CDR2 SYGVKD. The CDR3 is made up of 14 amino acids. V was clipped by 6 bases and J by 7 bases; unmatched bases: 6. CDR3 in DNA: TGTGCCATCAGCGACAGGGACGGGAATTCACCCCTCCACTTT. This gives the protein CAISDRDGNSPLHF.

The chain links TRBV11-2 to TRBJ2-4; D may be TRBD1 (5 bases). CDR1 is SGHAT, CDR2 FQNNGV, per germline. V was trimmed by 0 bases and J by 9 bases, leaving 9 bases between them. The CDR3 sequence is 13 residues long. The CDR3 sequence: CASSLDLQGIQYF. CDR3 bases: TGTGCCAGCAGCTTAGATCTGCAGGGCATTCAGTACTTC.

This chain joins TRBV3-1 (or the pseudogene TRBV3-2) and TRBJ2-3; 11 bases are shared with TRBD2. Germline V lookup: CDR1 LGHDT, CDR2 YNNKEL (reference sequence). Trimming at V came to 7 bases and at J to 4 bases, leaving 7 bases not matched to a gene. The CDR3 length is 15 residues. CDR3 amino acids: CASNFLAGGPDTQYF. CDR3 in DNA: TGTGCCAGCAACTTTCTAGCGGGAGGACCAGATACGCAGTATTTT.

This clone appeared a single time. The V gene is TRBV27, the J gene TRBJ2-6; D uncertain. The V end was cut by 1 base, the J end by 0 bases, with 13 bases between. Per the germline V gene, CDR1 is MNHEY and CDR2 is SMNVEV (reference sequence). This CDR3 contains 18 residues. CDR3 region: CASSLFGTHFSGANVLTF. CDR3 nucleotides: TGTGCCAGCAGTTTATTTGGTACTCACTTCTCTGGGGCCAACGTCCTGACTTTC. The entire variable domain, with the rest obtained from reference TRBV27 and TRBJ2-6, is as follows: EAQVTQNPRYLITVTGKKLTVTCSQNMNHEYMSWYRQDPGLGLRQIYYSMNVEVTDKGDVPEGYKVSRKEKRNFPLILESPSPNQTSLYFCASSLFGTHFSGANVLTFGAGSRLTVL.

The V call is TRBV6-5, the J call TRBJ1-4, with a tentative D call TRBD1 (6 bases). Trimming left V 6 bases short and J 5 bases short, with 16 bases between. Germline values: CDR1 MNHEY, CDR2 SVGAGI. CDR3 size: 15 residues. This chain's CDR3 is CASSRVRGENEKLFF. The CDR3 nucleotides are TGTGCCAGCAGCCGAGTCAGGGGCGAAAATGAAAAACTGTTTTTT.

The chain couples TRBV7-3 to TRBJ1-2; tentatively, D is TRBD1 (6 bases). Trimming stripped 5 bases from V and 0 bases from J, with 22 bases between. Germline assignment: CDR1 SGHTA and CDR2 FQGTGA. There are 18 residues in the CDR3. For the CDR3, the DNA is TGTGCCAGCAGCCCCAGAGGACAGACCCGAATTACTAACTATGGCTACACCTTC. As protein: CASSPRGQTRITNYGYTF.

This clone occurred once. The rearrangement links TRBV6-5 to TRBJ1-1; D is uncertain. Germline lookup yields CDR1 MNHEY and CDR2 SVGAGI. Trimming removed 11 bases from V and 9 bases from J, with 16 bases in between. This CDR3 is 11 amino acids long. The CDR3 DNA reads as TGTGCCCTCGGTCAGGAGGAGAAAGCTTTCTTT. Its translation is CALGQEEKAFF.

CDR3 DNA sequence: TGTGCTAGTGGTTTGGTTCCGGACCGGGGAATGCGCCATTCACCCCTCCACTTT. It yields the protein CASGLVPDRGMRHSPLHF. The chain uses TRBV12-5 and TRBJ1-6, with no clear D. The CDR3 has 18 amino acids. Trimming removed 0 bases from V and 8 bases from J, with 20 bases in between. CDR1 and CDR2 from the germline V gene are LGHNT and FRNRAP.

V is TRBV5-4 and J is TRBJ2-2, with D possibly being TRBD1 (5 bases). Trimming stripped 0 bases from V and 5 bases from J, with 5 bases between. This CDR3 has 13 amino acids. Germline lookup yields CDR1 SGHNT and CDR2 YYREEE (reference sequence). CDR3 DNA sequence: TGTGCCAGCAGCTTGGGACAGACCGGGGAGCTGTTTTTT. It encodes CASSLGQTGELFF.

The chain employs TRBV28 and TRBJ1-5; D may be TRBD1 (6 bases). The CDR3 loop spans 15 amino acids. Germline assignment: CDR1 MDHEN and CDR2 SYDVKM. Trimming stripped 5 bases from V and 7 bases from J, with 18 bases between. The CDR3 bases are TGTGCCAGCAGTCTCCGGGGGGGGGCAAAACAGCCCCAGCATTTT. Translation gives CASSLRGGAKQPQHF.

The gene calls are TRBV30 and TRBJ1-2, with 8 bases lining up with TRBD1. CDR3 size: 14 residues. Germline V lookup: CDR1 GTSNPN, CDR2 SVGIG (reference sequence). Trimming removed 6 bases from V and 4 bases from J; junction bases left unmatched: 10. The CDR3 sequence is CACTTGGRPYGYTF. The CDR3 DNA is TGTGCCTGTACAACAGGGGGGCGGCCCTATGGCTACACCTTC.

V and J are TRBV7-3 and TRBJ1-3; D remains unclear. This CDR3 contains 14 residues. Germline V gene lookup returns CDR1 SGHTA and CDR2 FQGTGA. The V end was cut by 5 bases, the J end by 3 bases, with 11 bases between. CDR3 nucleotides: TGTGCCAGCAGCCAGGCGGGTGATGGAAACACCATATATTTT. Its translation is CASSQAGDGNTIYF. Variable domain in full (rest from reference TRBV7-3 and TRBJ1-3): GAGVSQTPSNKVTEKGKYVELRCDPISGHTALYWYRQSLGQGPEFLIYFQGTGAADDSGLPNDRFFAVRPEGSVSTLKIQRTERGDSAVYLCASSQAGDGNTIYFGEGSWLTVV.

The J gene is TRBJ1-5, the V gene TRBV11-3; no reliable D call. Germline lookup yields CDR1 SGHNT and CDR2 YENEEA. Trimming stripped 0 bases from V and 6 bases from J, with 6 bases between. CDR3 length: 13 amino acids. The CDR3 reads CASSLDPSQPQHF. CDR3 coding DNA: TGTGCCAGCAGCTTAGATCCCAGTCAGCCCCAGCATTTT.

The chain uses TRBV29-1 and TRBJ1-5; D gene ambiguous. V lost 4 bases and J lost 4, with 8 bases in between. The CDR3 has 12 residues. Germline loops: CDR1 SQVTM, CDR2 ANQGSEA. CDR3 bases: TGCAGCGTTGGGGGAGGGAATCAGCCCCAGCATTTT. It specifies CSVGGGNQPQHF.

The V gene is TRBV3-1 (or the pseudogene TRBV3-2), the J gene TRBJ1-2, with TRBD1 identical over 10 bases. CDR1 and CDR2 from the germline V gene are LGHDT and YNNKEL (reference sequence). The CDR3 covers 16 residues. V lost 3 bases to trimming and J lost 7 bases; unmatched junction nucleotides: 11. Here the CDR3 reads CASSQPPGTGDSGYTF. The CDR3 coding sequence is TGTGCCAGCAGCCAGCCTCCCGGGACAGGGGATTCTGGCTACACCTTC.

This chain joins TRBV4-1 and TRBJ1-5, with D unclear. CDR3 length: 16 residues. Germline lookup yields CDR1 MGHRA and CDR2 YSYEKL. Trimming shortened V by 3 bases and J by 2 bases, and 14 bases separated the two germline ends. CDR3 sequence: CASSHDTSTGNQPQHF. The DNA of the CDR3 is TGCGCCAGCAGCCACGACACGTCGACGGGCAATCAGCCCCAGCATTTT.

The chain combines TRBV3-1 (or the pseudogene TRBV3-2) with TRBJ1-1; D unresolved. Trimming removed 1 base from V and 1 base from J, with 4 bases in between. The germline V gene has CDR1 LGHDT and CDR2 YNNKEL (reference sequence). This CDR3 is built from 13 residues. The CDR3 DNA reads as TGTGCCAGCAGCCAAGTGGCGAACACTGAAGCTTTCTTT. As protein: CASSQVANTEAFF.

The chain combines TRBV30 with TRBJ1-1; no firm D call. The length of the CDR3 is 14 residues. Per germline, CDR1 GTSNPN and CDR2 SVGIG (reference sequence). V was trimmed by 2 bases and J by 0 bases, leaving 10 bases between them. The CDR3 spells CAWSSTDMNTEAFF. The DNA of the CDR3 is TGTGCCTGGAGTTCTACAGACATGAACACTGAAGCTTTCTTT.

The chain carries TRBV6-5 and TRBJ1-5; 8 nucleotides line up with TRBD1. The CDR3 has 15 amino acids. V lost 6 bases, J lost 9 bases, and 13 bases stayed unmatched. CDR1 and CDR2 (germline): MNHEY, SVGAGI. DNA for the CDR3: TGTGCCAGCAGAACTTCAGGGGGCCCTGGTTGGCCCCAGCATTTT. Protein product: CASRTSGGPGWPQHF.

CDR3 sequence reads: CASSPREAIYF. CDR3 nucleotides: TGTGCCAGCAGCCCCCGAGAGGCCATATATTTT. V usage is TRBV11-2 and J usage is TRBJ1-3; no firm D call. CDR1 SGHAT and CDR2 FQNNGV come from the germline V gene. Trimming shortened V by 5 bases and J by 11 bases, and 10 bases separated the two germline ends. The CDR3 runs to 11 residues.